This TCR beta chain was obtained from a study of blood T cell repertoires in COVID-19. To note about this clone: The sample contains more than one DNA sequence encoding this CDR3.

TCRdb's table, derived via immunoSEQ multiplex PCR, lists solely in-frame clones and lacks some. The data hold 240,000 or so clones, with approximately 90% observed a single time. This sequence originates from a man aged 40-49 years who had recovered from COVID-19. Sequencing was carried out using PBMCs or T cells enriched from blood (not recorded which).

CDR3 sequence (DNA): TGTGCCAGCTCACCTCAGGGGAACACTGAAGCTTTCTTT. Protein sequence: CASSPQGNTEAFF. The chain has TRBV18 and TRBJ1-1; D might be TRBD1 (5 bases). Germline values: CDR1 KGHSH, CDR2 LQKENI. V gave up 3 bases and J gave up 1 base, with 6 bases separating them. The CDR3 runs to 13 residues. The entire variable domain, with the rest obtained from reference TRBV18 and TRBJ1-1, is as follows: NAGVMQNPRHLVRRRGQEARLRCSPMKGHSHVYWYRQLPEEGLKFMVYLQKENIIDESGMPKERFSAEFPKEGPSILRIQQVVRGDSAAYFCASSPQGNTEAFFGQGTRLTVV.